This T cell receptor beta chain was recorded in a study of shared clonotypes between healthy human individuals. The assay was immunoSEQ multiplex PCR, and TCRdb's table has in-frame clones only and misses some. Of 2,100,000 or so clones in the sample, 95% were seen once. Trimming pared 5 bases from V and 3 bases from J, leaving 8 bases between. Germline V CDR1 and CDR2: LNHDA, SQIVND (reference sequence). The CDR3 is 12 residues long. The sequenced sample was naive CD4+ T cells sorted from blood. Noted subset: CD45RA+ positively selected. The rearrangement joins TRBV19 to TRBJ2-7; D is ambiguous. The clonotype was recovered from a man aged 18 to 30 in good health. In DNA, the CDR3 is TGTGCCAGTAGTTCTGGTTTCTACGAGCAGTACTTC. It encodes CASSSGFYEQYF.